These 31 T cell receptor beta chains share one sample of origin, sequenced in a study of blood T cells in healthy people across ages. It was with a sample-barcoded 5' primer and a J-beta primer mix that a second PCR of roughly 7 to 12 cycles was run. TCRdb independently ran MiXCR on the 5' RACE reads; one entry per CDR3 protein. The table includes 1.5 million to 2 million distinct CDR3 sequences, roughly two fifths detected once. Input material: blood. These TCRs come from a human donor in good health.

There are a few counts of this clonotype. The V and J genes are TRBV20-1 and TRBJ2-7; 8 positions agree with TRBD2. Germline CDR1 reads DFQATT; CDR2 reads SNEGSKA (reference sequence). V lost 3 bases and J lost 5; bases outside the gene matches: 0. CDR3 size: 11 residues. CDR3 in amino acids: CSASSGDEQYF. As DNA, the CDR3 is TGCAGTGCTAGTAGCGGGGACGAGCAGTACTTC.

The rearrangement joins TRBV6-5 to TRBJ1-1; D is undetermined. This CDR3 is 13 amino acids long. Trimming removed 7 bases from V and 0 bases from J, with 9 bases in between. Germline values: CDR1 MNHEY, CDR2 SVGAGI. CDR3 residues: CASTRSVNTEAFF. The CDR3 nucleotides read TGTGCCAGCACCCGCAGCGTGAACACTGAAGCTTTCTTT.

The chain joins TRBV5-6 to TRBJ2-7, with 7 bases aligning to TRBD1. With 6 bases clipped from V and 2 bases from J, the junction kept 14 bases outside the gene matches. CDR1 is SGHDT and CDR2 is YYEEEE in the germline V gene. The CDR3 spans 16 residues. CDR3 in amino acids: CASNSWADQGAYEQYF. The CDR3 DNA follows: TGTGCCAGCAACTCGTGGGCCGACCAGGGGGCCTACGAGCAGTACTTC.

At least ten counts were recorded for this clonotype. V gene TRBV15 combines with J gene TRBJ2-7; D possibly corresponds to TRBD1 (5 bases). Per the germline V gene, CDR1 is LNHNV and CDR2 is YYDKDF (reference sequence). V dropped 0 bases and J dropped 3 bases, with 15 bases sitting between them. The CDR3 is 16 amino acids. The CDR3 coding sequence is TGTGCCACCAGCAGAGATAGGGGTCAGCCGATCTACGAGCAGTACTTC. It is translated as CATSRDRGQPIYEQYF. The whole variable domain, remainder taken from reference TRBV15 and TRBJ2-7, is DAMVIQNPRYQVTQFGKPVTLSCSQTLNHNVMYWYQQKSSQAPKLLFHYYDKDFNNEADTPDNFQSRRPNTSFCFLDIRSPGLGDTAMYLCATSRDRGQPIYEQYFGPGTRLTVT.

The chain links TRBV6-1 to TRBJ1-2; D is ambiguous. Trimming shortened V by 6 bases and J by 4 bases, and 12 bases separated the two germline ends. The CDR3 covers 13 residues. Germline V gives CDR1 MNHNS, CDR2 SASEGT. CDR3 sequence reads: CASRTLQSYGYTF. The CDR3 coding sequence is TGTGCCAGCAGGACCTTGCAGTCCTATGGCTACACCTTC.

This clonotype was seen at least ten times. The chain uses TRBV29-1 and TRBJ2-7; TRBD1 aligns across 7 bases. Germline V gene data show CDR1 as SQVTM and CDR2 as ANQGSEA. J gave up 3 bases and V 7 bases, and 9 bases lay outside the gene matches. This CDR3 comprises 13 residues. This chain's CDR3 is CSARTGENYEQYF. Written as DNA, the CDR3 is TGCAGCGCCAGGACAGGTGAAAACTACGAGCAGTACTTC.

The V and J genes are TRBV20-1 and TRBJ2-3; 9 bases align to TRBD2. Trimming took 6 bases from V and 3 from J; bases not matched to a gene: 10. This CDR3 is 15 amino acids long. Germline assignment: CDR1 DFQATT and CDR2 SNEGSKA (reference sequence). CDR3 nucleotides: TGCAGTGCCCCCCAGGGACTAGCCTCGACAGATACGCAGTATTTT. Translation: CSAPQGLASTDTQYF.

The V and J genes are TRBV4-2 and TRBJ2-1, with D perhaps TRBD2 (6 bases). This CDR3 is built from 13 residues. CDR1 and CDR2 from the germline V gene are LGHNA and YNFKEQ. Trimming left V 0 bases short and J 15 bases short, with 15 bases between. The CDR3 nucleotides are TGTGCCAGCAGCCAAGATCGGGGGAGTAGCTCGTTCTTC. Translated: CASSQDRGSSSFF.

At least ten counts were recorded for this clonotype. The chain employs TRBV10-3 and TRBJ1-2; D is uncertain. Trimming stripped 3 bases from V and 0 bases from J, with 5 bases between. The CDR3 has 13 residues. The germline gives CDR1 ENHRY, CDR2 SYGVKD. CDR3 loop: CAISESANYGYTF. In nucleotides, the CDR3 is TGTGCCATCAGTGAATCAGCTAACTATGGCTACACCTTC.

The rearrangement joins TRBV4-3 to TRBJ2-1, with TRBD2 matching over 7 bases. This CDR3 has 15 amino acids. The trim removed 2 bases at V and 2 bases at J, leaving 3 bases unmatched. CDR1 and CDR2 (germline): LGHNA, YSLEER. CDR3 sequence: CASSQIGGTYNEQFF. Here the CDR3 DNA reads TGCGCCAGCAGCCAAATCGGGGGGACCTACAATGAGCAGTTCTTC.

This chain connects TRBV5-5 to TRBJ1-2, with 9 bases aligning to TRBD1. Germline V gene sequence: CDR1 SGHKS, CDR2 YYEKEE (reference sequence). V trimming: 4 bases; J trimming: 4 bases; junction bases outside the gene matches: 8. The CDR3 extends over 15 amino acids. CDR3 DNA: TGTGCCAGCAGCAGTTGGACAGGGGCGAGCTATGGCTACACCTTC. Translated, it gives CASSSWTGASYGYTF.

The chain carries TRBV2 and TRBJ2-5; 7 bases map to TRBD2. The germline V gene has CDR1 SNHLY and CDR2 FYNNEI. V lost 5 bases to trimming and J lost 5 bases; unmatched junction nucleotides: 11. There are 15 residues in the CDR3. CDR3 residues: CASSLLSGLGETQYF. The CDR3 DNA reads TGTGCCAGCAGTCTTCTCTCTGGACTAGGGGAGACCCAGTACTTC. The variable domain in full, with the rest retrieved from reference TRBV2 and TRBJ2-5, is EPEVTQTPSHQVTQMGQEVILRCVPISNHLYFYWYRQILGQKVEFLVSFYNNEISEKSEIFDDQFSVERPDGSNFTLKIRSTKLEDSAMYFCASSLLSGLGETQYFGPGTRLLVL.

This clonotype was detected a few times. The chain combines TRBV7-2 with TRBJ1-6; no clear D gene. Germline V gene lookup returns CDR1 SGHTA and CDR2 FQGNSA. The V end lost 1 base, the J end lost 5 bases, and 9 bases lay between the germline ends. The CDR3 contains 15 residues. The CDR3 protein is CASSLDGVNNSPLHF. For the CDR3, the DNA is TGTGCCAGCAGCTTAGACGGAGTAAATAATTCACCCCTCCACTTT.

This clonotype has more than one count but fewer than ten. CDR3 loop: CASSLSRPGLEGYTF. CDR3 in DNA: TGTGCCAGCAGCTTATCCCGCCCGGGTCTTGAGGGCTACACCTTC. J is TRBJ1-2 and V is TRBV5-6; D is undetermined. This CDR3 region has 15 residues. In germline, CDR1 is SGHDT, CDR2 YYEEEE. With 2 bases removed from V and 8 bases from J, the gap between germline ends came to 19 bases.

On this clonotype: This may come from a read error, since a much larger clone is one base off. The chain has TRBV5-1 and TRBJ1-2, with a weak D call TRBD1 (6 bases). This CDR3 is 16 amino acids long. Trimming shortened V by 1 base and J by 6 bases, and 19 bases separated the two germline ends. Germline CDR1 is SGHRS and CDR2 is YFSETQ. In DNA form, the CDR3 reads TGCGCCAGCAGCTTGCCCGGGGCTACAGGGAGCCATGGCTACACCTTC. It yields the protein CASSLPGATGSHGYTF.

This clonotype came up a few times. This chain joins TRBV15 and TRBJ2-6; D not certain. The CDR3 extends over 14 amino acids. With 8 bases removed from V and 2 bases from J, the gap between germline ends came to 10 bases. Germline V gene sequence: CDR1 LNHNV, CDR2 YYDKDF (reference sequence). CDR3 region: CATGIDTGANVLTF. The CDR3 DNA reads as TGTGCCACCGGTATTGATACTGGGGCCAACGTCCTGACTTTC.

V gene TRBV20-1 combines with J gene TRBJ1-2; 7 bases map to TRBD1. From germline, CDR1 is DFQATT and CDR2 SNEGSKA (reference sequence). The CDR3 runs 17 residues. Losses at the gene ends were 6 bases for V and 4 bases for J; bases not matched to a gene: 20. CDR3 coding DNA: TGCAGTGCGCCCGACAGGGAAGCCCTTCTAACTATCTATGGCTACACCTTC. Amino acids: CSAPDREALLTIYGYTF.

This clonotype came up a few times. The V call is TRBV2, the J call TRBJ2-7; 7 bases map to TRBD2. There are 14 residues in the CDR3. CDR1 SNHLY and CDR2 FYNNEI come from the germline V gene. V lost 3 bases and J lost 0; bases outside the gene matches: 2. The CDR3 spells CASSDASGSYEQYF. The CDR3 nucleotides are TGTGCCAGCAGTGATGCTAGCGGCTCCTACGAGCAGTACTTC. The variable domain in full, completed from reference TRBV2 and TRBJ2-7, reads EPEVTQTPSHQVTQMGQEVILRCVPISNHLYFYWYRQILGQKVEFLVSFYNNEISEKSEIFDDQFSVERPDGSNFTLKIRSTKLEDSAMYFCASSDASGSYEQYFGPGTRLTVT.

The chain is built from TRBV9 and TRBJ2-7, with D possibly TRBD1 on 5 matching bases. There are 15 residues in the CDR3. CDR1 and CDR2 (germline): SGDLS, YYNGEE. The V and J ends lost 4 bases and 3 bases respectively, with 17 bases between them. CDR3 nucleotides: TGTGCCAGCAGCCCTCGTTCAGGGCCGGGCTACGAGCAGTACTTC. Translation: CASSPRSGPGYEQYF.

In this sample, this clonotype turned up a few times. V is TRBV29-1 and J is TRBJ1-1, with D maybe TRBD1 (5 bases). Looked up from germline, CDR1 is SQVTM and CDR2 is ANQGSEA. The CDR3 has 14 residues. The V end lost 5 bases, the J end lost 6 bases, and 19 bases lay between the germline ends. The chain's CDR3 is CSVFKQDGPAEAFF. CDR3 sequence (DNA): TGCAGCGTTTTCAAACAGGACGGTCCGGCTGAAGCTTTCTTT.

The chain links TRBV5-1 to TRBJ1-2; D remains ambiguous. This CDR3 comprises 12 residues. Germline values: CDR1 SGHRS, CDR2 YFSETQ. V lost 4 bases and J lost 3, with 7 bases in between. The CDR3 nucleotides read TGCGCCAGCAGCGGAGCACACTATGGCTACACCTTC. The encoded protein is CASSGAHYGYTF.

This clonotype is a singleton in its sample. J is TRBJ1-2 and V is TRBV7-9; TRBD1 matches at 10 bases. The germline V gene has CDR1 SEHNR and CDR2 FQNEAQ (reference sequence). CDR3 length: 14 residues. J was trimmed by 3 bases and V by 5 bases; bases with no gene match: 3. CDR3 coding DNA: TGTGCCAGCAGCGAGACAGGGGGCCACTATGGCTACACCTTC. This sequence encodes CASSETGGHYGYTF.

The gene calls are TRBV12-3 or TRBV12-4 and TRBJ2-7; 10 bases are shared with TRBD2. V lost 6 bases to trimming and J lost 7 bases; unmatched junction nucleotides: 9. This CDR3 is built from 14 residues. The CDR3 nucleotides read TGTGCCAGCAGCACTAGCGGGGTGGGCTCGGAGCAGTACTTC. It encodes CASSTSGVGSEQYF.

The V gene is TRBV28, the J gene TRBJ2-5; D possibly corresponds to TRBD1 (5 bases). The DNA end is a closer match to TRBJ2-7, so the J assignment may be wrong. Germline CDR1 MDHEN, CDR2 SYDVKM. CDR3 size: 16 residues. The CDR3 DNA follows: TGTGCCAGCAGAACCGTAATACAGGAGTCGTTGTACGAGCAGTACTTC. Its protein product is CASRTVIQESLYEQYF.

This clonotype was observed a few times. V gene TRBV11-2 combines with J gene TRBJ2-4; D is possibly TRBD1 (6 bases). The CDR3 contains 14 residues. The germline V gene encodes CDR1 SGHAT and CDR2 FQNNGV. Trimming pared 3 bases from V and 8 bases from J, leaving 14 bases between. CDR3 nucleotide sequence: TGTGCCAGCAGCTTGACAGGCCCCCTGGACATTCAGTACTTC. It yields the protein CASSLTGPLDIQYF.

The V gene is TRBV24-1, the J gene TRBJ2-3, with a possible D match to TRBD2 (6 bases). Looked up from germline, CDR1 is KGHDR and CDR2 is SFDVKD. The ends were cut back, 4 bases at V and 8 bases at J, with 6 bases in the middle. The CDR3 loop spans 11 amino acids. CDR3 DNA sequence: TGTGCCACCAGTGAGGGGGGTACGCAGTATTTT. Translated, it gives CATSEGGTQYF.

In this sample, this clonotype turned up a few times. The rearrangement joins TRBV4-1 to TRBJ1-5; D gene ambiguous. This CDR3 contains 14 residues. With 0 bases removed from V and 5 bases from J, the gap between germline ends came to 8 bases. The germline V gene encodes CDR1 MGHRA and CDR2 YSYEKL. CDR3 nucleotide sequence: TGCGCCAGCAGCCAAGATGGGAGTGATCAGCCCCAGCATTTT. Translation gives CASSQDGSDQPQHF.

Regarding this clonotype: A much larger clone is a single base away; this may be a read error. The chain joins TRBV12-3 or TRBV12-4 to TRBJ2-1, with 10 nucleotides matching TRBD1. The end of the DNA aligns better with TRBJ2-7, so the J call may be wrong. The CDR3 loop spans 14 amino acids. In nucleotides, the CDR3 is TGTGCCAGCAGCGAGACAGGGGGCTACAATGAGCAGTACTTC. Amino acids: CASSETGGYNEQYF.

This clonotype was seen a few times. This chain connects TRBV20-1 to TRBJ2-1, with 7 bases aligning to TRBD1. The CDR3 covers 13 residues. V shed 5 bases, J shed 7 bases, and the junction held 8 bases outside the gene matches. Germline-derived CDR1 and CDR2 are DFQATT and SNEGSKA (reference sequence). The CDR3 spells CSAGTALVNEQFF. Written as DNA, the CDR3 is TGCAGTGCTGGGACAGCCCTGGTTAATGAGCAGTTCTTC.

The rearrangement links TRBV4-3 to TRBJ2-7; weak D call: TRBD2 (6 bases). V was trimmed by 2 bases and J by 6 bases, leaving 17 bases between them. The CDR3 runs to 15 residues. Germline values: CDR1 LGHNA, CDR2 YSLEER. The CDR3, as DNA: TGCGCCAGCAGCCAACAACCCCGAAAGGGAGGCGAGCAGTACTTC. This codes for CASSQQPRKGGEQYF.

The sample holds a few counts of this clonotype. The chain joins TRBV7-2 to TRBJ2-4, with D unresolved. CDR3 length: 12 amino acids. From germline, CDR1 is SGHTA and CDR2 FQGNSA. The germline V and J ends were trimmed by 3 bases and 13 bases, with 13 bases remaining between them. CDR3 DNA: TGTGCCAGCAGCTTTTATTGGAAGGAGCAGTACTTC. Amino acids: CASSFYWKEQYF.